One and the same sample provided the 28 T cell receptor delta chains below, sequenced in a study of human gamma delta and Vdelta1 T cells. TCRdb re-called the PCR reads through CATT. The table includes approximately 6,000 delta-chain clones, more than 9% detected once. The source material was naive CD27+ Vdelta1 gamma-delta T cells from blood. The source is a human donor in good health.

This clone has more than one count but fewer than ten. A much larger clone is a single base away; this may be a read error. V usage is TRDV1 and J usage is TRDJ1; 8 nucleotides line up with TRDD3. Per germline, CDR1 TSWWSYY and CDR2 QGS. The CDR3 consists of 19 residues. With 6 bases clipped from V and 3 bases from J, the junction kept 21 bases outside the gene matches. The CDR3 bases are TGTGCTCTTGGATTCAAACATCATACGAGTGGGATACGTGCCGATAAACTCATCTTT. Amino acids: CALGFKHHTSGIRADKLIF.

With respect to this clone: With only one base between it and a far larger clone, this is likely a read error. This chain connects TRDV1 to TRDJ1; the match to TRDD3 covers 11 bases. The germline CDR1 and CDR2 sequences are TSWWSYY and QGS. The CDR3 sequence is 21 residues long. CDR3 bases: TGTGCTCCTGGGACCCGGCCTTCTTCACGATGGGGGATACGCTTGGCCGATAAACTCATCTTT. Translation: CAPGTRPSSRWGIRLADKLIF.

To note about this clone: This likely came from a read error, as a far larger clone is one base away. The rearrangement uses TRDV1 and TRDJ1; TRDD3 matches 9 bases. The CDR3 covers 24 residues. The trim removed 2 bases at V and 0 bases at J, leaving 28 bases unmatched. CDR1 and CDR2 (germline): TSWWSYY, QGS. The CDR3 DNA follows: TGTGCTCTTGGGGAAGTCCACGGCGACTTCCTTAGGTACTGGGGGACCGAGTACACCGATAAACTCATCTTT. It encodes CALGEVHGDFLRYWGTEYTDKLIF.

J is TRDJ1 and V is TRDV1, with 12 positions matching TRDD3. Trimming removed 1 base from V and 0 bases from J; junction bases left unmatched: 30. The CDR3 is 26 amino acids. CDR1 TSWWSYY and CDR2 QGS come from the germline V gene. This CDR3 reads CALGEPPFLHRGPYWGIPKNTDKLIF. CDR3 DNA sequence: TGTGCTCTTGGGGAACCTCCCTTCCTACATAGGGGGCCCTACTGGGGGATACCGAAAAACACCGATAAACTCATCTTT.

With regard to this clone: A read error likely explains why the TCRdb protein, taken from a much larger clone, differs from this DNA's translation at residue 6; the protein shown is translated from the DNA. The V gene is TRDV1, the J gene TRDJ1; D gene uncertain. The CDR3 is made up of 18 amino acids. V lost 7 bases to trimming and J lost 5 bases, with 29 bases between them. Germline assignment: CDR1 TSWWSYY and CDR2 QGS. The DNA of the CDR3 is TGTGCTCTTGAGATGGACAAGAGCGGCTCCCTGATAAAGGATAAACTCATCTTT. It encodes CALEMDKSGSLIKDKLIF.

This clone appeared a few times. V gene TRDV1 combines with J gene TRDJ1; D is possibly TRDD3 (6 bases). The CDR3 contains 18 residues. CDR1 is TSWWSYY and CDR2 is QGS in the germline V gene. V lost 1 base to trimming and J lost 0 bases, with 18 bases between them. The CDR3 region is CALGERRAGVLYTDKLIF. DNA of the CDR3: TGTGCTCTTGGGGAACGGCGGGCTGGGGTGCTCTACACCGATAAACTCATCTTT.

There are a few counts of this clone. V and J are TRDV1 and TRDJ1; 12 positions match TRDD3. Looked up from germline, CDR1 is TSWWSYY and CDR2 is QGS. V shed 3 bases, J shed 3 bases, and the junction held 17 bases outside the gene matches. This CDR3 has 20 amino acids. DNA for the CDR3: TGTGCTCTTGGGGATCACCAGGCCCTGTCTGGGGGATACGCGTCCGATAAACTCATCTTT. Protein product: CALGDHQALSGGYASDKLIF.

The sample holds a few counts of this clone. This may be a read error, as it is one base from a much larger clone. The chain is built from TRDV1 and TRDJ1; no reliable D call. The germline CDR1 and CDR2 sequences are TSWWSYY and QGS. The CDR3 has 24 amino acids. V lost 1 base, J lost 0 bases, and 36 bases lay in between. The chain's CDR3 is CALGEPPSTAQPSKTKPYTDKLIF. The DNA for the CDR3 is TGTGCTCTTGGGGAACCCCCCTCCACCGCGCAACCCTCAAAAACCAAGCCGTACACCGATAAACTCATCTTT.

In its sample, this clone ranks as medium-sized. The chain carries TRDV1 and TRDJ1; TRDD3 matches 10 bases. Germline V gene sequence: CDR1 TSWWSYY, CDR2 QGS. V dropped 3 bases and J dropped 0; count of bases not matched to a gene: 22. This CDR3 spans 22 amino acids. The CDR3 loop reads CALGDPRPGRGIRPLYTDKLIF. The CDR3 DNA reads TGTGCTCTTGGGGACCCCCGGCCAGGGAGGGGGATACGCCCTCTATACACCGATAAACTCATCTTT.

This chain links TRDV1 with TRDJ1, with TRDD3 identical over 13 bases. Germline CDR1 and CDR2: TSWWSYY and QGS. The CDR3 is 22 residues long. With 2 bases clipped from V and 1 base from J, the junction kept 19 bases outside the gene matches. CDR3 residues: CALGEVILRVTGGYGSTDKLIF. CDR3 DNA: TGTGCTCTTGGGGAAGTTATCCTACGTGTTACTGGGGGATACGGGAGCACCGATAAACTCATCTTT.

Worth noting for this clone: A far larger clone is one base from this, pointing to a likely read error. The sample contains more than one DNA sequence encoding this CDR3. This chain joins TRDV1 and TRDJ1; possible D gene TRDD3, 10 bases. Germline V gene sequence: CDR1 TSWWSYY, CDR2 QGS. The CDR3 spans 19 residues. The V and J ends lost 4 bases and 4 bases respectively, with 28 bases between them. This CDR3 reads CALGGLPTRTGGLGDKLIF. DNA of the CDR3: TGTGCTCTTGGGGGCCTTCCTACACGTACTGGGGGATTGGGCGATAAACTCATCTTT.

There are a few counts of this clone. The protein TCRdb lists belongs to a much larger clone and differs from this DNA's translation at residue 8, which points to a read error; the protein shown is made from the DNA. V gene TRDV2 combines with J gene TRDJ1; no firm D call. Germline assignment: CDR1 GEAIGNYY and CDR2 EKD. V gave up 3 bases and J gave up 0 bases, with 13 bases separating them. This CDR3 region has 15 residues. The CDR3 DNA is TGTGCCTGTGACCTAAGGTACCCGTACACCGATAAACTCATCTTT. Translation gives CACDLRYPYTDKLIF.

This clone was observed a handful of times. A read error likely explains this, since a far larger clone differs by one base. The rearrangement uses TRDV1 and TRDJ1; D is perhaps TRDD2 (9 bases). The CDR3 consists of 23 residues. V was clipped by 2 bases and J by 2 bases, with 36 bases between them. The V gene's germline CDR1 is TSWWSYY and CDR2 QGS. CDR3 protein: CALGEMQKPSYFSRGYKTDKLIF. In DNA form, the CDR3 reads TGTGCTCTTGGGGAAATGCAAAAACCTTCCTACTTTTCTAGGGGATACAAAACCGATAAACTCATCTTT.

This clone was observed a handful of times. A far bigger clonotype differs at one base, so this is likely a read error. The chain couples TRDV2 to TRDJ1, with D possibly being TRDD3 (5 bases). There are 21 residues in the CDR3. Germline CDR1 GEAIGNYY, CDR2 EKD. V was trimmed by 0 bases and J by 0 bases, leaving 28 bases between them. The CDR3 loop is CACDTTYALLEDIAYTDKLIF. The CDR3 bases are TGTGCCTGTGACACCACTTATGCCTTACTGGAGGATATAGCGTACACCGATAAACTCATCTTT.

About this clone itself: The protein that TCRdb holds for this DNA derives from a much larger clone and differs from the translated DNA at residue 6, which likely indicates a read error; the protein shown here is translated from the DNA. The V and J genes are TRDV1 and TRDJ1, with no clear D. The CDR3 consists of 15 residues. V was shortened by 2 bases and J by 3 bases, with 13 bases between the two germline ends. Germline-derived CDR1 and CDR2 are TSWWSYY and QGS. CDR3 sequence (DNA): TGTGCTCTTGGGGAAGGGCCGATCCCCTCCGATAAACTCATCTTT. The encoded protein is CALGEGPIPSDKLIF.

In this sample, this clone turned up a few times. The TCRdb protein comes from a much larger clone and disagrees with this DNA's translation at residue 4, likely due to a read error; the protein given here is derived from the DNA. This sequence joins TRDV1 and TRDJ1, with TRDD1 as a possible D gene (5 bases). Per germline, CDR1 TSWWSYY and CDR2 QGS. CDR3 size: 17 residues. CDR3 sequence reads: CALRERFNLRAIVKLIF. The DNA of the CDR3 is TGTGCTCTTCGGGAACGTTTTAACCTGCGTGCTATAGTGAAACTCATCTTT.

Turning to this clone: It is likely a read error: a sequence one base away is far more abundant. At the DNA level, this CDR3 is encoded by other sequences in the same sample as well. The chain links TRDV1 to TRDJ1; D is perhaps TRDD1 or TRDD3 (6 bases each). Germline values: CDR1 TSWWSYY, CDR2 QGS. This CDR3 contains 24 residues. The CDR3 protein is CALRPFPLPTRLQWGGNTSDKLIF. DNA for the CDR3: TGCGCTCTTCGCCCTTTTCCACTACCAACTAGGCTGCAATGGGGGGGAAATACTTCAGACAAACTCATCTTT.

This clone qualifies as medium-sized. This sample includes further DNA sequences coding for the same CDR3. The J gene is TRDJ1, the V gene TRDV1; 8 bases line up with TRDD3. CDR1 and CDR2 from the germline V gene are TSWWSYY and QGS. This CDR3 region has 20 residues. V dropped 0 bases and J dropped 2; count of bases not matched to a gene: 17. Here the CDR3 DNA reads TGTGCTCTTGGGGAACTAGCACGATTAAGACAAGGGATACGGACCGATAAACTCATCTTT. Translated, it gives CALGELARLRQGIRTDKLIF.

Worth noting for this clone: Different DNA sequences within this sample yield the same CDR3. V gene TRDV2 combines with J gene TRDJ1; D is ambiguous. The CDR3 is made up of 10 amino acids. Trimming took 9 bases from V and 11 from J, leaving 15 bases between them. In germline, CDR1 is GEAIGNYY, CDR2 EKD. The CDR3 is CATTYSNLIF. As DNA, the CDR3 is TGTGCCACCACCTATTCAAACCTCATCTTT.

In regard to this clone: With only one base between it and a far larger clone, this is likely a read error. The genes are TRAV29/DV5 and TRDJ1; the D gene is possibly TRDD3 (6 bases). The CDR3 has 13 residues. From germline, CDR1 is NSMFDY and CDR2 ISSIKDK. The V gene lost 7 bases and the J gene lost 11 bases, with 24 bases spanning the gap. CDR3 in amino acids: CAPLWRIHRGLIF. CDR3 DNA: TGTGCACCCCTATGGAGGATACACCGCGGGCTCATCTTT.

The chain is built from TRDV1 and TRDJ1; the D gene is possibly TRDD3 (10 bases). This CDR3 has 24 residues. CDR1 is TSWWSYY and CDR2 is QGS in the germline V gene. V was cut by 3 bases and J by 0 bases, with 38 bases left in between. The CDR3 sequence: CALGDTRPSYRIGGYSPYTDKLIF. In DNA form, the CDR3 reads TGTGCTCTTGGGGACACTAGGCCTTCCTACCGAATTGGGGGATACTCCCCTTACACCGATAAACTCATCTTT.

This chain connects TRDV2 to TRDJ1; no clear D. Germline V gene data show CDR1 as GEAIGNYY and CDR2 as EKD. Between the trimmed V and J ends, which lost 8 bases and 12 bases, there was a span of 15 bases. The length of the CDR3 is 10 residues. The CDR3 here is CASGVEIIIF. The CDR3 nucleotides read TGTGCCTCCGGGGTGGAGATCATCATCTTT.

The J gene is TRDJ1, the V gene TRDV1; 10 bases match TRDD3. V trimming: 5 bases; J trimming: 0 bases; junction bases outside the gene matches: 18. Per germline, CDR1 TSWWSYY and CDR2 QGS. The CDR3 covers 20 residues. CDR3 amino acids: CALGTRWGIHGTGHTDKLIF. Written as DNA, the CDR3 is TGTGCTCTTGGGACCCGGTGGGGGATACATGGAACCGGCCACACCGATAAACTCATCTTT.

This clone was seen more than once but under ten times. A far larger clone lies a single base away; this is likely a read error. The V call is TRDV2, the J call TRDJ1, with a tentative D call TRDD2 (6 bases). CDR1 is GEAIGNYY, CDR2 EKD, per germline. Trimming removed 4 bases from V and 3 bases from J, with 35 bases in between. This CDR3 is 21 amino acids long. CDR3 sequence (DNA): TGTGCCTGTGAGGATCCTACGTTAAAGGATTGGGTGGCTGAGAACGCCGATAAACTCATCTTT. The encoded protein is CACEDPTLKDWVAENADKLIF.

This clone was seen only a few times. Given a far larger clone just one base away, this is likely a sequencing read error. Additional DNA sequences in this sample encode the identical CDR3. The chain recombines TRDV1 with TRDJ1; TRDD3 might be the D (10 bases). The V end lost 4 bases, the J end lost 5 bases, and 29 bases lay between the germline ends. CDR3 size: 19 residues. The germline CDR1 and CDR2 sequences are TSWWSYY and QGS. This chain's CDR3 is CALGGLPTRTGGLGDKLIF. The CDR3 DNA sequence: TGTGCTCTTGGGGGCCTTCCTACACGTACTGGGGGATTAGGTGATAAACTCATCTTT.

In this sample, this clone turned up a few times. The chain combines TRDV1 with TRDJ1; maybe TRDD3 (6 bases). The V end lost 6 bases, the J end lost 2 bases, and 16 bases lay between the germline ends. Per the germline V gene, CDR1 is TSWWSYY and CDR2 is QGS. The CDR3 extends over 15 amino acids. Here the CDR3 reads CALGARYAGTDKLIF. The CDR3 bases are TGTGCTCTTGGCGCCCGATACGCTGGAACCGATAAACTCATCTTT.

Concerning this clone itself: Only one base separates this from a far larger clonotype, so it likely reflects a read error. Other DNA sequences from this sample encode an identical CDR3 as well. The chain joins TRDV1 to TRDJ1; D uncertain. In germline, CDR1 is TSWWSYY, CDR2 QGS. This CDR3 spans 15 amino acids. Deletions cut 3 bases from V and 9 bases from J, with 20 bases between. CDR3 DNA sequence: TGTGCTCTTGGGGAGAGCTTCGCACCACGCCGCGAACTCATCTTT. The encoded protein is CALGESFAPRRELIF.

Judged by abundance, this clone is medium-sized. The V and J genes are TRDV1 and TRDJ1, with 8 positions matching TRDD3. Germline V gene data show CDR1 as TSWWSYY and CDR2 as QGS. The CDR3 consists of 22 residues. V was clipped by 3 bases and J by 0 bases; unmatched bases: 24. The CDR3 reads CALGDPRPPRVLGAHYTDKLIF. The CDR3 nucleotides read TGTGCTCTTGGGGACCCCCGGCCTCCTAGAGTACTGGGGGCCCACTACACCGATAAACTCATCTTT.